This T cell receptor (beta chain) was sequenced in a study of T cell repertoires in cytomegalovirus infection. This clonotype was detected only a few times. The target antigen is unknown. One entry per CDR3 protein results from TCRdb running MiXCR on the reads. The top ten clones hold 9.5% to 15% of a sample with 800,000 to 950,000 distinct CDR3 sequences, about 33% of them seen once. Trimming took off 8 bases at V and 3 bases at J, with 17 bases between the two ends. The CDR3 covers 14 residues. J is TRBJ2-7 and V is TRBV12-3 or TRBV12-4; D possibly corresponds to TRBD1 (6 bases). The material was cultured CD8+ T cells from PBMCs, obtained from culture after CMV antigen stimulation. This clonotype was sampled from a human donor in good health (CMV status not recorded). Some clones in this sample may be carry-over from other donors' samples. CDR3 DNA sequence: TGTGCCAGCGGAAGAGGGGGTCTTTTCTACGAGCAGTACTTC. This sequence encodes CASGRGGLFYEQYF.